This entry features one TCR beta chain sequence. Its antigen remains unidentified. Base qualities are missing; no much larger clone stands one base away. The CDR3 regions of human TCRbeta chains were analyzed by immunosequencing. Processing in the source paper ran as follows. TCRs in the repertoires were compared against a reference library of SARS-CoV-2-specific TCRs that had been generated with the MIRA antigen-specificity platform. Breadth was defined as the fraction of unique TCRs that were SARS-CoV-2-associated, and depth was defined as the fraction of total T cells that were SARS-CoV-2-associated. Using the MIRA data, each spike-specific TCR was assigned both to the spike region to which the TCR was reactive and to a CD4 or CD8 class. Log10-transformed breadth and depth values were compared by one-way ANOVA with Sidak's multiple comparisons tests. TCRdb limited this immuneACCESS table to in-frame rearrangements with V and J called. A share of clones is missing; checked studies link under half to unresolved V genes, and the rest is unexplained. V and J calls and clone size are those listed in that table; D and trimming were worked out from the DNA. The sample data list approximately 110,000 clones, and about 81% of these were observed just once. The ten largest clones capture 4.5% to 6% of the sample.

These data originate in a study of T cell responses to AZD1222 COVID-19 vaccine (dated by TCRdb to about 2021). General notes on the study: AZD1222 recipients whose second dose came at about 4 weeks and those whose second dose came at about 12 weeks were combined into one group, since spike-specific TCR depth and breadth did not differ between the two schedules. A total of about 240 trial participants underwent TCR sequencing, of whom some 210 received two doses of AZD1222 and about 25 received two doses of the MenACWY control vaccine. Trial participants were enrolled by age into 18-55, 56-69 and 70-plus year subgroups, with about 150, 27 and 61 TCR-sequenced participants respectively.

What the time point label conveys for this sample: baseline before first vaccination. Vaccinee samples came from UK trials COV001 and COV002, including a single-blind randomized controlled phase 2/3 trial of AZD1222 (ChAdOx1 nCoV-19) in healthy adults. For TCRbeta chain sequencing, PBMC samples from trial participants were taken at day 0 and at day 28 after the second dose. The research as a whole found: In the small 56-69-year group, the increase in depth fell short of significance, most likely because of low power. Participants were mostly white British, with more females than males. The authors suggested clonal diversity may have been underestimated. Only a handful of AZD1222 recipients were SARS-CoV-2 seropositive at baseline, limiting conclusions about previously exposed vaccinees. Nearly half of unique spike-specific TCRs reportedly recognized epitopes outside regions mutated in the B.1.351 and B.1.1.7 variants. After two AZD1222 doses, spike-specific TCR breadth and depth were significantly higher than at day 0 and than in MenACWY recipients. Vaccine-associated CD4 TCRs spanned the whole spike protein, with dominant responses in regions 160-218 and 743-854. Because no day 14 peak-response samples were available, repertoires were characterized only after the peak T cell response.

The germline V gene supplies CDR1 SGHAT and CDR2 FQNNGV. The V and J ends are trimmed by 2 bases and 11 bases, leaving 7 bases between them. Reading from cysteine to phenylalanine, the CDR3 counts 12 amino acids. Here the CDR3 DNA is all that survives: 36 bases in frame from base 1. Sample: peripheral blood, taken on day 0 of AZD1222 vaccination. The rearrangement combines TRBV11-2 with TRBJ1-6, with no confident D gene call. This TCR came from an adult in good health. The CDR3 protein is CASSLKRPPLHF. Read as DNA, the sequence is TGTGCCAGCAGCTTAAAAAGGCCACCCCTCCACTTT.